The next 5 T cell receptor beta chains were all read from a single sample in a study of cytomegalovirus exposure and HLA in healthy donors. Amplification used 60 Vbeta primers and 13 Jbeta primers. Clones were read by immunoSEQ multiplex PCR, and TCRdb kept only the in-frame ones, dropping some. This table has around 190,000 clones, around 90% appearing once. Source material: PBMCs. These receptors originate from a woman between 18 and 30 years old in good health and CMV-seronegative.

The chain joins TRBV11-3 to TRBJ1-3, with TRBD1 as a possible D gene (6 bases). Germline V gene sequence: CDR1 SGHNT, CDR2 YENEEA. The CDR3 contains 17 residues. The V end lost 5 bases, the J end lost 5 bases, and 22 bases lay between the germline ends. The CDR3 DNA reads TGTGCCAGCAGCCCGTCATACAGGGACGGACGGAGAAACACCATATATTTT. Translation: CASSPSYRDGRRNTIYF. The whole variable domain, filled in from reference TRBV11-3 and TRBJ1-3, reads EAGVVQSPRYKIIEKKQPVAFWCNPISGHNTLYWYLQNLGQGPELLIRYENEEAVDDSQLPKDRFSAERLKGVDSTLKIQPAELGDSAVYLCASSPSYRDGRRNTIYFGEGSWLTVV.

This clone occurred once. This chain uses TRBV5-1 with TRBJ2-7; TRBD1 agrees at 8 bases. This CDR3 has 15 amino acids. With 3 bases clipped from V and 1 base from J, the junction kept 6 bases outside the gene matches. Germline assignment: CDR1 SGHRS and CDR2 YFSETQ. The CDR3 DNA reads as TGCGCCAGCAGCTCAGAACGGGACAGGTCCTACGAGCAGTACTTC. Its translation is CASSSERDRSYEQYF.

J is TRBJ2-2 and V is TRBV28; possibly TRBD1 for D (5 bases). Trimming removed 7 bases at V and 1 base at J, with 13 bases between. The V gene's germline CDR1 is MDHEN and CDR2 SYDVKM. The CDR3 consists of 15 residues. CDR3 coding DNA: TGTGCCAGCACCTACAGGCCGATGAACACCGGGGAGCTGTTTTTT. Its protein is CASTYRPMNTGELFF.

The V and J genes are TRBV23-1 and TRBJ2-2; 12 bases align to TRBD2. TRBV23-1 is filed as an ORF, its function uncertain. There are 21 residues in the CDR3. J was trimmed by 6 bases and V by 4 bases; bases with no gene match: 21. This chain's CDR3 is CASSPHTLAGGPGKGAGELFF. The CDR3 nucleotides read TGCGCCAGCAGTCCCCATACGCTAGCGGGAGGGCCGGGTAAGGGCGCCGGGGAGCTGTTTTTT.

The chain combines TRBV10-3 with TRBJ1-2; no firm D call. The V gene lost 10 bases and the J gene lost 8 bases, with 14 bases spanning the gap. Germline lookup yields CDR1 ENHRY and CDR2 SYGVKD. The CDR3 totals 11 residues. CDR3 bases: TGTGCCACCCCCGGGGTGGAGGGCTACACCTTC. Translated: CATPGVEGYTF.